The 25 T cell receptor beta chains below were found in one sample sequenced in a study of blood T cell repertoires in COVID-19. Here immunoSEQ multiplex PCR was the method, and the copy in TCRdb shows in-frame clones only, minus some. The sample contains under 40,000 clones, more than 75% of which appear only once. What was sequenced was peripheral blood. The receptors were gathered from an elderly man with active COVID-19.

The chain recombines TRBV5-5 with TRBJ1-6, with D unclear. V lost 4 bases and J 7 bases, leaving 15 bases between the germline ends. CDR3 length equals 15 residues. Looked up from germline, CDR1 is SGHKS and CDR2 is YYEKEE (reference sequence). The CDR3 here is CASSPEGRGNSPLHF. The CDR3 DNA is TGTGCCAGCAGCCCGGAAGGACGGGGAAATTCACCCCTCCACTTT.

V and J are TRBV7-2 and TRBJ1-5, with D possibly being TRBD1 (5 bases). The CDR3 is 15 amino acids. Germline V CDR1 and CDR2: SGHTA, FQGNSA. Trimming stripped 2 bases from V and 1 base from J, with 9 bases between. The DNA of the CDR3 is TGTGCCAGCAGCTTAACCGACAGAAGCAATCAGCCCCAGCATTTT. Protein: CASSLTDRSNQPQHF.

J is TRBJ2-7 and V is TRBV5-5; TRBD2 agrees at 11 bases. This CDR3 region has 19 residues. The germline gives CDR1 SGHKS, CDR2 YYEKEE (reference sequence). J lost 0 bases, V lost 4 bases, and 15 bases had no gene match. CDR3 sequence reads: CASSLLAGGPPVSSYEQYF. The CDR3 DNA reads as TGTGCCAGCAGCCTGTTAGCGGGAGGGCCCCCAGTGAGCTCCTACGAGCAGTACTTC.

DNA of the CDR3: TGCAGTGCTAGTGACGGGAGGGCCTACGGGGAGCTGTTTTTT. Translation gives CSASDGRAYGELFF. The V and J genes are TRBV20-1 and TRBJ2-2, with 8 bases fitting TRBD2. The length of the CDR3 is 14 residues. Looked up from germline, CDR1 is DFQATT and CDR2 is SNEGSKA (reference sequence). The J segment lost 7 bases and the V segment lost 3 bases, leaving 7 bases of the junction unmatched.

This clone was recorded once. This sequence joins TRBV4-3 and TRBJ2-1, with 9 nucleotides matching TRBD2. V was pared by 1 base and J by 7 bases, with 8 bases of the junction left unmatched. The CDR3 has 16 amino acids. Germline CDR1 and CDR2: LGHNA and YSLEER. The CDR3 is CASSQADLAGRNEQFF. For the CDR3, the DNA is TGCGCCAGCAGCCAAGCGGATCTAGCGGGAAGGAATGAGCAGTTCTTC.

The chain joins TRBV30 to TRBJ1-5, with D hard to call. Trimming left V 0 bases short and J 3 bases short, with 6 bases between. The CDR3 runs 13 residues. CDR1 is GTSNPN and CDR2 is SVGIG in the germline V gene (reference sequence). The chain's CDR3 is CAWSVLFNQPQHF. The CDR3 DNA reads TGTGCCTGGAGTGTGCTATTCAATCAGCCCCAGCATTTT.

V is TRBV6-2 or TRBV6-3 and J is TRBJ2-3, with 10 bases identical to TRBD2. The CDR3 length is 20 residues. Looked up from germline, CDR1 is MNHEY and CDR2 is SVGEGT. Losses at the gene ends were 2 bases for V and 0 bases for J; bases not matched to a gene: 14. CDR3 region: CASSYIPVLAGRSSTDTQYF. Written as DNA, the CDR3 is TGTGCCAGCAGTTACATCCCGGTACTAGCGGGAAGATCTAGCACAGATACGCAGTATTTT.

The rearrangement links TRBV9 to TRBJ2-1; 13 bases line up with TRBD2. Unmatched junction bases numbered 6, after V lost 2 bases and J lost 7 bases. CDR1 and CDR2 (germline): SGDLS, YYNGEE. The CDR3 sequence is 16 residues long. This CDR3 is CASSVSGTSGINEQFF. CDR3 nucleotide sequence: TGTGCCAGCAGCGTGTCCGGGACTAGCGGGATAAATGAGCAGTTCTTC. Supplemented by reference TRBV9 and TRBJ2-1, the full variable domain reads DSGVTQTPKHLITATGQRVTLRCSPRSGDLSVYWYQQSLDQGLQFLIQYYNGEERAKGNILERFSAQQFPDLHSELNLSSLELGDSALYFCASSVSGTSGINEQFFGPGTRLTVL.

The V gene is TRBV11-2, the J gene TRBJ2-5; D gene ambiguous. Looked up from germline, CDR1 is SGHAT and CDR2 is FQNNGV. With 4 bases removed from V and 7 bases from J, the gap between germline ends came to 4 bases. There are 10 residues in the CDR3. The CDR3 is CASSSTTQYF. In DNA, the CDR3 is TGTGCCAGCAGCTCTACGACCCAGTACTTC. Combining the CDR3 with reference TRBV11-2 and TRBJ2-5 gives the whole variable domain EAGVAQSPRYKIIEKRQSVAFWCNPISGHATLYWYQQILGQGPKLLIQFQNNGVVDDSQLPKDRFSAERLKGVDSTLKIQPAKLEDSAVYLCASSSTTQYFGPGTRLLVL.

The V gene is TRBV4-1, the J gene TRBJ1-1; 9 bases are a match to TRBD1. The CDR3 spans 14 residues. The trim removed 4 bases at V and 3 bases at J, leaving 3 bases unmatched. The germline gives CDR1 MGHRA, CDR2 YSYEKL. The CDR3 coding sequence is TGCGCCAGCAGCCGGACAGGGGCCTACACTGAAGCTTTCTTT. Translation gives CASSRTGAYTEAFF.

This rearrangement joins TRBV7-7 to TRBJ2-7; 9 nucleotides align to TRBD1. The V gene's germline CDR1 is SSHAT and CDR2 FNYEAQ (reference sequence). V shed 3 bases and J 3 bases; nucleotides not matched to a gene: 3. CDR3 length: 14 amino acids. In DNA, the CDR3 is TGTGCCAGCAGCTTGGGACAGGGAGACTACGAGCAGTACTTC. It encodes CASSLGQGDYEQYF.

The CDR3 region is CASSLLARVGNQPQHF. In DNA form, the CDR3 reads TGTGCCAGCAGTTTATTGGCCCGGGTTGGCAATCAGCCCCAGCATTTT. The rearrangement joins TRBV28 to TRBJ1-5; no reliable D call. The V gene lost 1 base and the J gene lost 2 bases, with 12 bases spanning the gap. This CDR3 contains 16 residues. Germline-derived CDR1 and CDR2 are MDHEN and SYDVKM.

This chain links TRBV9 with TRBJ2-7, with D possibly being TRBD1 (6 bases). The CDR3 length is 14 residues. Trimming removed 3 bases at V and 4 bases at J, with 14 bases between. CDR1 is SGDLS and CDR2 is YYNGEE in the germline V gene. DNA for the CDR3: TGTGCCAGCAGCGCCAGGGGAGATCTTTACGAGCAGTACTTC. Translated, it gives CASSARGDLYEQYF.

The V gene is TRBV7-2, the J gene TRBJ2-7, with TRBD1 identical over 9 bases. The CDR3 covers 14 residues. Germline CDR1 is SGHTA and CDR2 is FQGNSA. Trimming removed 5 bases from V and 2 bases from J; junction bases left unmatched: 4. The CDR3 nucleotides read TGTGCCAGCAGCACGGGACAGGGTCCCTACGAGCAGTACTTC. Protein product: CASSTGQGPYEQYF.

The chain is built from TRBV10-3 and TRBJ2-7; 9 positions match TRBD2. Germline loops: CDR1 ENHRY, CDR2 SYGVKD. V was clipped by 3 bases and J by 6 bases; unmatched bases: 15. The CDR3 sequence is 17 residues long. As DNA, the CDR3 is TGTGCCATCAGTGACCGGAACCTAGCGGGGAGCGCCGGCGAGCAGTACTTC. As protein: CAISDRNLAGSAGEQYF.

V usage is TRBV7-9 and J usage is TRBJ2-5; D gene uncertain. The CDR3 length is 13 residues. Trimming cost V 1 base and J 5 bases, with 8 bases left between them. Per the germline V gene, CDR1 is SEHNR and CDR2 is FQNEAQ (reference sequence). The CDR3 is CASSLGLWETQYF. CDR3 nucleotide sequence: TGTGCCAGCAGCTTAGGACTCTGGGAGACCCAGTACTTC. Complete variable domain (other parts from reference TRBV7-9 and TRBJ2-5): DTGVSQNPRHKITKRGQNVTFRCDPISEHNRLYWYRQTLGQGPEFLTYFQNEAQLEKSRLLSDRFSAERPKGSFSTLEIQRTEQGDSAMYLCASSLGLWETQYFGPGTRLLVL.

Notes on this clone: Different DNA sequences within this sample yield the same CDR3. The chain couples TRBV18 to TRBJ1-5; D may be TRBD1 (5 bases). Germline V CDR1 and CDR2: KGHSH, LQKENI. CDR3 size: 13 residues. Trimming took off 2 bases at V and 5 bases at J, with 7 bases between the two ends. CDR3: CASSPGGDQPQHF. The CDR3 DNA is TGTGCCAGCTCACCAGGGGGGGATCAGCCCCAGCATTTT.

CDR3 amino acids: CASTKSGDRYTGELFF. CDR3 DNA sequence: TGCGCCAGCACAAAATCCGGTGACAGGTACACCGGGGAGCTGTTTTTT. The gene calls are TRBV5-1 and TRBJ2-2, with D perhaps matching TRBD1 (6 bases). The CDR3 covers 16 residues. Deletions cut 6 bases from V and 3 bases from J, with 18 bases between. CDR1 is SGHRS and CDR2 is YFSETQ in the germline V gene. Full variable domain (remainder filled in from reference TRBV5-1 and TRBJ2-2): KAGVTQTPRYLIKTRGQQVTLSCSPISGHRSVSWYQQTPGQGLQFLFEYFSETQRNKGNFPGRFSGRQFSNSRSEMNVSTLELGDSALYLCASTKSGDRYTGELFFGEGSRLTVL.

This clone was counted once. The chain employs TRBV24-1 and TRBJ2-2; D perhaps matches TRBD1 (6 bases). The V gene lost 2 bases and the J gene lost 2 bases, with 11 bases spanning the gap. This CDR3 has 16 amino acids. Looked up from germline, CDR1 is KGHDR and CDR2 is SFDVKD. CDR3 sequence (DNA): TGTGCCACCAGTGATTCCGGGACACATAACACCGGGGAGCTGTTTTTT. Its translation is CATSDSGTHNTGELFF.

This chain connects TRBV6-1 to TRBJ2-5; possibly TRBD1 for D (8 bases). This CDR3 has 17 amino acids. V lost 2 bases, J lost 5 bases, and 21 bases lay in between. Per the germline V gene, CDR1 is MNHNS and CDR2 is SASEGT. The CDR3 here is CASSEIRQGLGGETQYF. DNA of the CDR3: TGTGCCAGCAGTGAAATCAGACAGGGGCTGGGAGGGGAGACCCAGTACTTC.

The J gene is TRBJ2-7, the V gene TRBV2; D unresolved. CDR1 SNHLY and CDR2 FYNNEI come from the germline V gene. Trimming took off 7 bases at V and 9 bases at J, with 13 bases between the two ends. The CDR3 loop spans 11 amino acids. The CDR3 bases are TGTGCCAGCAATATTCAGGCATCGCAGTACTTC. Protein: CASNIQASQYF.

This chain uses TRBV10-2 with TRBJ2-4; 11 bases line up with TRBD1. J lost 8 bases, V lost 6 bases, and 6 bases had no gene match. This CDR3 comprises 14 residues. Germline V lookup: CDR1 WSHSY, CDR2 SAAADI. The CDR3 DNA sequence: TGCGCCAGCAGATTAGGGACAGGGGGTGACATTCAGTACTTC. This sequence encodes CASRLGTGGDIQYF.

The CDR3 nucleotides are TGTGCCAGTAGTCCAGCAGGGGGGTGGGATATGAACACTGAAGCTTTCTTT. Amino acid sequence: CASSPAGGWDMNTEAFF. V gene TRBV19 combines with J gene TRBJ1-1; 7 nucleotides match TRBD1. This CDR3 has 17 residues. The V segment lost 5 bases and the J segment 0 bases; nucleotides outside the gene matches: 12. Germline V gene lookup returns CDR1 LNHDA and CDR2 SQIVND (reference sequence).

The chain couples TRBV28 to TRBJ1-2; D might be TRBD1 (5 bases). Germline-derived CDR1 and CDR2 are MDHEN and SYDVKM. This CDR3 comprises 17 residues. The V end lost 3 bases, the J end lost 0 bases, and 17 bases lay between the germline ends. The CDR3 DNA follows: TGTGCCAGCAGTTTCCCTCTGGGGGGGGGTTCTAACTATGGCTACACCTTC. This codes for CASSFPLGGGSNYGYTF.

This chain joins TRBV6-2 or TRBV6-3 and TRBJ2-5; a possible D gene is TRBD1 (6 bases). Germline CDR1 reads MNHEY; CDR2 reads SVGEGT. Trimming stripped 5 bases from V and 3 bases from J, with 19 bases between. The CDR3 runs to 16 residues. The chain's CDR3 is CASSRPGDTHKETQYF. DNA for the CDR3: TGTGCCAGCAGTCGACCCGGGGACACACACAAAGAGACCCAGTACTTC.